This TCR beta chain stems from a study of blood T cell repertoires in COVID-19. Whole-study context: The origin of the acute and convalescent COVID-19 samples was the United States, Italy and Spain. T cells, B-cell-depleted T cells, or PBMCs supplied cDNA or gDNA.

Sequencing used immunoSEQ multiplex PCR; TCRdb keeps in-frame clones, though not all of them. Seen here are 200,000 to 250,000 clones, about 85% observed once, and the top ten hold roughly 2.8%. A note on this clone: A junction end diverges from the germline sequence, so it may reflect a read error.

This CDR3 has 13 amino acids. CDR1 is LNHDA, CDR2 SQIVND, per germline (reference sequence). This sequence was found in a man aged 45-65 years who had recovered from COVID-19. What was sequenced was peripheral blood. V and J are TRBV19 and TRBJ2-7; D remains unclear. The CDR3 region is CASSLDNSYEQYF. CDR3 DNA sequence: TGTGCCAGTAGTCTAGACAACTCCTACGAGCAGTACTTC.